This is a list of T cell receptor beta chains from one sample in a study of technical replicates of blood from a handful of donors. Sequenced by immunoSEQ multiplex PCR; TCRdb stores in-frame clones only, minus some. The sample contains 72,000 or so clones, around 92% of which appear only once. What was sequenced was T cells isolated from PBMCs. All receptors come from a human donor in good health. Both conserved end residues are part of each CDR3. Each record gives: V gene, J gene, D gene, clone size, CDR3 protein, CDR3 DNA. A D gene is named only where the DNA matches it firmly. Clone size is given for some rows only: seen once, a few or many times, or a class if the clone is expanded.

v_call: TRBV9
j_call: TRBJ1-1
d_call: TRBD1
clone_size: once
cdr3_aa: CASSVKGANTEAFF
cdr3_nt: TGTGCCAGCAGCGTAAAGGGGGCAAACACTGAAGCTTTCTTT

v_call: TRBV5-4
j_call: TRBJ2-7
d_call: TRBD2
clone_size: .
cdr3_aa: CASSLARGDISYEQYF
cdr3_nt: TGTGCCAGCAGCTTGGCCCGGGGGGATATATCCTACGAGCAGTACTTC

v_call: TRBV7-9
j_call: TRBJ1-5
d_call: TRBD1
clone_size: .
cdr3_aa: CASSPDREVTPQHF
cdr3_nt: TGTGCCAGCAGCCCTGACAGGGAGGTTACGCCCCAGCATTTT

v_call: TRBV7-2
j_call: TRBJ1-5
d_call: .
clone_size: .
cdr3_aa: CASSPAGYQPQHF
cdr3_nt: TGTGCCAGCAGTCCAGCGGGGTATCAGCCCCAGCATTTT

v_call: TRBV28
j_call: TRBJ1-1
d_call: TRBD1
clone_size: .
cdr3_aa: CASSPGTGLNTEAFF
cdr3_nt: TGTGCCAGCAGCCCTGGGACAGGGCTGAACACTGAAGCTTTCTTT

v_call: TRBV29-1
j_call: TRBJ2-7
d_call: TRBD1
clone_size: once
cdr3_aa: CSSRDSTYEQYF
cdr3_nt: TGCAGCTCCCGGGACAGTACCTACGAGCAGTACTTC

v_call: TRBV6-5
j_call: TRBJ1-2
d_call: TRBD1
clone_size: .
cdr3_aa: CASSITQGAEGGYTF
cdr3_nt: TGTGCCAGCAGTATCACACAGGGGGCCGAGGGAGGCTACACCTTC

v_call: TRBV9
j_call: TRBJ2-1
d_call: TRBD2
clone_size: .
cdr3_aa: CASSVPRTSGGNNEQFF
cdr3_nt: TGTGCCAGCAGCGTACCCCGAACTAGCGGGGGCAACAATGAGCAGTTCTTC

v_call: TRBV30
j_call: TRBJ2-1
d_call: TRBD2
clone_size: .
cdr3_aa: CAWSALLATSSYNEQFF
cdr3_nt: TGTGCCTGGAGTGCCCTACTAGCGACAAGCTCCTACAATGAGCAGTTCTTC

v_call: TRBV27
j_call: TRBJ1-2
d_call: TRBD1
clone_size: .
cdr3_aa: CASRSRDRYYGYTF
cdr3_nt: TGTGCCAGCAGGTCCAGGGACAGGTACTATGGCTACACCTTC

v_call: TRBV2
j_call: TRBJ1-5
d_call: .
clone_size: .
cdr3_aa: CASNFLQERQPQHF
cdr3_nt: TGTGCCAGCAATTTTCTTCAGGAACGTCAGCCCCAGCATTTT